This section outlines one TCR beta chain sequence together with its context. No antigen is known for it. Germline values: CDR1 SNHLY, CDR2 FYNNEI. The CDR3 is made up of 13 amino acids. J was trimmed by 10 bases and V by 4 bases; bases with no gene match: 7. As to treatment: randomized to nivolumab then ipilimumab (arm A) or the reverse (arm B). This sample is part of a study of sequential checkpoint blockade in melanoma. Findings and limits, study-wide: Response in arm A was associated with pretreatment TIL clonality.

The protocol was immunoSEQ multiplex PCR, while the TCRdb copy is restricted to in-frame clones and leaves out a portion. The sample yields approximately 4,900 clones, 34% seen once. The sample here was tumor tissue (inferred from file names), taken from a patient given nivolumab and ipilimumab in sequence. The origin of this receptor is a human donor with melanoma. The chain recombines TRBV2 with TRBJ2-1; 7 bases map to TRBD2. The CDR3 DNA reads TGTGCCAGCAGTGGGGGGGGTTCCTACGAGCAGTTCTTC. Its translation is CASSGGGSYEQFF.